One T cell receptor beta chain is described in this entry. Antigen specificity is unknown. TCRdb analysed the reads with MiXCR anew, one entry per CDR3 protein. The sample contains 700,000 to 950,000 distinct CDR3 sequences, approximately 29% of which appear only once. This entry comes from a study of T cell repertoires in cytomegalovirus infection. Study-wide context: It was the public TCR beta signatures that indicated both CMV infection and matching HLA type. General study points: Cumulative public TCR beta family frequency identified CMV carriers with the relevant HLA.

V was cut by 9 bases and J by 5 bases, with 23 bases left in between. CDR1 is WSHSY and CDR2 is SAAADI in the germline V gene. This CDR3 comprises 16 residues. Sequenced material: cultured CD8+ T cells from PBMCs, taken from culture after CMV antigen stimulation. The gene calls are TRBV10-2 and TRBJ2-1; perhaps D is TRBD1 or TRBD2 (5 bases each). The clonotype originates from a human donor in good health (CMV status not recorded). Some clones in this sample may be carry-over from other donors' samples. CDR3 residues: CASSWDGTPRDNEQFF. The CDR3 nucleotides read TGCGCCAGTTCCTGGGACGGGACGCCCCGGGACAATGAGCAGTTCTTC.